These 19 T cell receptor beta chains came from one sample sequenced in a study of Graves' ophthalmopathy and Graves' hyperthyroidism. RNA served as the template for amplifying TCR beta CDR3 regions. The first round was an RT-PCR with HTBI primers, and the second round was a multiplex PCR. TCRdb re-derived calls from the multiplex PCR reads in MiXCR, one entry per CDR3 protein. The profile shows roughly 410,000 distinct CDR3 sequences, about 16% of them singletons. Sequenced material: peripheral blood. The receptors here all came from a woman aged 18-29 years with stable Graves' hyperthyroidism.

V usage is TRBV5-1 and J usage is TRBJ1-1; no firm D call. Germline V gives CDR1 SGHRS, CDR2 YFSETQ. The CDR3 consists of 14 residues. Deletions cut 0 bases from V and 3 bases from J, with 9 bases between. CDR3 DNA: TGCGCCAGCAGCTTGGATGGGAAATACACTGAAGCTTTCTTT. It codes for CASSLDGKYTEAFF.

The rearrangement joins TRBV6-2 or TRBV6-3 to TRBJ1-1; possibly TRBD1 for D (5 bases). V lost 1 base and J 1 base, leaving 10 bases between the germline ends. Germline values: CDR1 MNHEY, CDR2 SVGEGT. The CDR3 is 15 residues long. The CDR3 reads CASSYWGPSNTEAFF. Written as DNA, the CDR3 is TGTGCCAGCAGTTACTGGGGACCCTCGAACACTGAAGCTTTCTTT.

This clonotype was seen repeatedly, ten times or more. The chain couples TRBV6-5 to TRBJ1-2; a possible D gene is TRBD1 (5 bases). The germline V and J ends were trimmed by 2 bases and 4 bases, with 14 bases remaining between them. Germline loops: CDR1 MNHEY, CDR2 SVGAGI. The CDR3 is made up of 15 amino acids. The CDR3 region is CASSYTGAGRYGYTF. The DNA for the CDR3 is TGTGCCAGCAGTTACACCGGGGCGGGCCGCTATGGCTACACCTTC.

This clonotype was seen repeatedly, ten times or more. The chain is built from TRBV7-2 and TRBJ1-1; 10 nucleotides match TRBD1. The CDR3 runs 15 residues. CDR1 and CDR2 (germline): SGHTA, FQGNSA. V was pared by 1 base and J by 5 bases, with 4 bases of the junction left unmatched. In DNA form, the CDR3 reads TGTGCCAGCAGCTTAGTGGGGACAGGGGAGACTGAAGCTTTCTTT. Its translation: CASSLVGTGETEAFF.

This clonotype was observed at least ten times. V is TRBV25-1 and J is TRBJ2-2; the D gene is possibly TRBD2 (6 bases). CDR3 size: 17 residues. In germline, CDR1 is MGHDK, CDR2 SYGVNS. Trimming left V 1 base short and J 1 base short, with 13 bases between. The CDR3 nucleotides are TGTGCCAGCAGTGAATCCCCCGGGACTGGGAACACCGGGGAGCTGTTTTTT. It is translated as CASSESPGTGNTGELFF.

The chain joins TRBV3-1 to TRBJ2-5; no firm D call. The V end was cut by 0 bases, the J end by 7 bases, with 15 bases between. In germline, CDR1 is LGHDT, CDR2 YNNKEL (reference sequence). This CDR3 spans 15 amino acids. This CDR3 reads CASSQDLGSLGTQYF. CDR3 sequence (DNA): TGTGCCAGCAGCCAAGATTTAGGGTCCCTAGGGACCCAGTACTTC.

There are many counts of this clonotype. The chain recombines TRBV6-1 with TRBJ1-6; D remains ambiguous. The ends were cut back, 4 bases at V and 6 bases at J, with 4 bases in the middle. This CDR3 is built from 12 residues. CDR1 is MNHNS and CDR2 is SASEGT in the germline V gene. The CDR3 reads CASSGGNSPLHF. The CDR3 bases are TGTGCCAGCAGTGGGGGTAATTCACCCCTCCACTTT.

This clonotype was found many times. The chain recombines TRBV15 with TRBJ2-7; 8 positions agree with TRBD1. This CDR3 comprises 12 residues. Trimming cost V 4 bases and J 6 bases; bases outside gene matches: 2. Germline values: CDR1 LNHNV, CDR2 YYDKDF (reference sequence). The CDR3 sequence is CATSIDRGEQYF. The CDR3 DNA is TGTGCCACCAGCATCGACAGGGGCGAGCAGTACTTC.

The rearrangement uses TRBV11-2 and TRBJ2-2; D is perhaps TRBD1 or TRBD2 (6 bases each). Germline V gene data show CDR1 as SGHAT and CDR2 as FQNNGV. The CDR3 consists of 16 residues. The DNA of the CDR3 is TGTGCAAGCGTCTTTAGGGGGGCCAGATACACCGGGGAGCTGTTTTTT. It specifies CASVFRGARYTGELFF.

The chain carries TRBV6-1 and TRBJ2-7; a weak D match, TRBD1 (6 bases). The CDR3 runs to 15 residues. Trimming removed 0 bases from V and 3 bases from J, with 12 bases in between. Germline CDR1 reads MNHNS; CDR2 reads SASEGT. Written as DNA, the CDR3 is TGTGCCAGCAGTGAAGCCCACGGGACAATCTACGAGCAGTACTTC. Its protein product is CASSEAHGTIYEQYF.

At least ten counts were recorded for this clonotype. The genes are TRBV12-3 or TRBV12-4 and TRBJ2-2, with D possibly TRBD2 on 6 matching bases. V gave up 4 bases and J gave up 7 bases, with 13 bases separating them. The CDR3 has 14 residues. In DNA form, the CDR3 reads TGTGCCAGCAGTTCGTATGGAGCGGGCGGGGAGCTGTTTTTT. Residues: CASSSYGAGGELFF.

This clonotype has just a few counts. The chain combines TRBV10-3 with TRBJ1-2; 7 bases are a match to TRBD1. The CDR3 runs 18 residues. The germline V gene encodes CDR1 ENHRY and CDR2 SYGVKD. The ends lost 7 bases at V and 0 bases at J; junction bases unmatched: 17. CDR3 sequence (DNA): TGTGCCATCACCCAAGACAGACAGGAGACAGGGCCTAACTATGGCTACACCTTC. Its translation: CAITQDRQETGPNYGYTF.

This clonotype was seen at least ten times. CDR3 nucleotides: TGTGCCAGCAGCTTCCGCGGGTGGACAGTCGAAGGGGAGACCCAGTACTTC. The encoded protein is CASSFRGWTVEGETQYF. The chain uses TRBV11-3 and TRBJ2-5; D is perhaps TRBD1 (6 bases). CDR1 and CDR2 (germline): SGHNT, YENEEA. The CDR3 consists of 17 residues. Trimming removed 3 bases from V and 5 bases from J, with 22 bases in between.

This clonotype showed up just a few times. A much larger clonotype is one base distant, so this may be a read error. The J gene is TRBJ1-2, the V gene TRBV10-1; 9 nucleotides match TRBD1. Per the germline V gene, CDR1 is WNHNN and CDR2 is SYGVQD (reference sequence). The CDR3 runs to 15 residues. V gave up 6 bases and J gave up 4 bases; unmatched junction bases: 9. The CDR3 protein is CASRWGTGTSYGYTF. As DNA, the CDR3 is TGCGCCAGCAGATGGGGGACAGGGACATCCTATGGCTACACCTTC.

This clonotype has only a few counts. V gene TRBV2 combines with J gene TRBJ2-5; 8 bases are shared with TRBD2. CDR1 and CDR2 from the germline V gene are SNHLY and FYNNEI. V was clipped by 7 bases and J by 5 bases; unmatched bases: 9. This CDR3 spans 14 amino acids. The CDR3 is CASTESRGAETQYF. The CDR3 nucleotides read TGTGCCAGCACCGAATCGCGGGGGGCCGAGACCCAGTACTTC.

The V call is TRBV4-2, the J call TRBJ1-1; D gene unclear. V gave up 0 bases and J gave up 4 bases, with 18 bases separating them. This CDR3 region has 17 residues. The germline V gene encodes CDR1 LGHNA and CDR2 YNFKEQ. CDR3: CASSQDRLGRRGTEAFF. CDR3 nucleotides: TGTGCCAGCAGCCAAGATCGGTTAGGTCGACGGGGCACTGAAGCTTTCTTT.

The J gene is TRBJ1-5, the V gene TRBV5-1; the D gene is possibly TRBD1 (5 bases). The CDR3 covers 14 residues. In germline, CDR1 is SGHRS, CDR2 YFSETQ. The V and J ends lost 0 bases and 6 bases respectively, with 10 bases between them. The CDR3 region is CASSLARGGQPQHF. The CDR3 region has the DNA TGCGCCAGCAGCTTGGCTCGGGGCGGTCAGCCCCAGCATTTT.

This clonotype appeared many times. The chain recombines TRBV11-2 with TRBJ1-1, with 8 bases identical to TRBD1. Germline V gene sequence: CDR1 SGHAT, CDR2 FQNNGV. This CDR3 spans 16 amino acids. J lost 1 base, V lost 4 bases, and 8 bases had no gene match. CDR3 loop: CASSSWRDRRNTEAFF. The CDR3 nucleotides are TGTGCCAGCAGCTCGTGGAGGGACAGGAGGAACACTGAAGCTTTCTTT.

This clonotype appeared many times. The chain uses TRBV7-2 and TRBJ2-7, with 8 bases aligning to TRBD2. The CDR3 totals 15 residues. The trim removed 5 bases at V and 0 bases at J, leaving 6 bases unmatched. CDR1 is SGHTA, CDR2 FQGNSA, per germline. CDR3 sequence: CASSPPGLGSYEQYF. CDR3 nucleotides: TGTGCCAGCAGCCCCCCGGGACTAGGCTCCTACGAGCAGTACTTC.